This T cell receptor (beta chain) was documented in a study of cytomegalovirus exposure and HLA in healthy donors (dated by TCRdb to 2016 to 2017). About the study as a whole: An earlier analysis of roughly 500 of the donors reported about 290 Gb of sequence data and 100 million to 130 million unique TCR beta sequences from approximately 180 million T cells. An early release covering roughly 600 HLA-typed donors comprised about 320 gigabases of sequencing data and tens of millions of unique TCR sequences. The genetic ancestry cluster associated with self-reported Caucasian donors included over 80% of the roughly 360 genotyped donors. The study aimed to test whether cataloging public T cell receptors could reveal signatures of past pathogen exposure. The study profiled the T cell repertoires of hundreds of subjects by immunosequencing and related them to cytomegalovirus serostatus. Besides the first cohort of 666 subjects, a separate validation cohort made up of some 110 different subjects was used. The study combined high-throughput TCR immunosequencing, statistical association of individual TCRs with disease status, and machine learning to predict cytomegalovirus infection status. A later analysis re-examined previously published TCR beta repertoires from about 670 donors and added high-resolution HLA genotyping to investigate patterns of TCR occurrence. Rather than using new phenotypic data, the later analysis identified candidate immune exposures from TCR beta sequences and from how often those sequences occurred across donors. An earlier analysis of some 500 of the donors used high-throughput TCR beta sequencing to judge whether each TCR beta V gene segment behaved as functional or pseudogenic. Donor age, sex, ethnicity and CMV serostatus were compiled together with the repertoire data. A later genetic analysis used genome-wide SNP genotypes for about 65% of the roughly 700 donors, treating that subset as a discovery cohort. Every repertoire in the discovery cohort had been generated on one and the same sequencing platform. Class I and class II HLA loci were covered by the typing at four-digit resolution. Typing coverage varied by locus: roughly 629-640 donors for A, B, C, DRB1 and DQB1; 522 for DQA1; about 600 for DPA1; more than 450 for DPB1. Four or five DR-DQ haplotypes were handled as single units for association and clustering, since linkage in the cohort was strong. On average, roughly 200,000 unique TCR beta nucleotide sequences were sequenced per donor among a few hundred genotyped donors of the cohort, with about 17% of those sequences being non-productive.

Study-wide findings and limitations: A few of the identified cytomegalovirus-associated TCR beta chains were confirmed in vitro to be specific for cytomegalovirus antigens. A later genetic analysis reported fewer N-insertions in productive TCRs among donors in an Asian-associated ancestry cluster than the roughly 690-donor mean. At a false discovery rate of 0.05, a later analysis linked fewer than 20,000 TCR beta sequences to specific HLA alleles. Most TCR sequences were seen in very few donors, while some public TCRs were found in many individuals. In a later genetic analysis, a missense DCLRE1C variant was associated with V-gene and J-gene trimming of TCR beta chains, and the association was replicated in an independent cohort. In both the original and validation cohorts, the classifier was reported to diagnose cytomegalovirus status with high specificity and sensitivity. According to a later analysis, parvovirus B19, influenza, CMV and Epstein-Barr virus appeared linked to several top co-occurrence clusters. A total of 150 to 200 TCR beta chains were listed by the study as associated with cytomegalovirus. A later analysis found that TCR association rates varied across HLA loci, with DRB1 alleles showing the most associated TCRs and HLA-C alleles the fewest. CMV serostatus was the only immune exposure information available for the cohort. A further reported finding was that TCR beta sequences accurately predicted the HLA-A and HLA-B alleles for most subjects in the first cohort. Some IMGT-functional V segments, including TRBV6-2 and TRBV6-3, could not be distinguished by the 87-base-pair reads and were therefore excluded. A later analysis found that HLA-associated TCR beta chains were more clonally expanded and had lower generation probabilities than equally common non-associated chains. Because counts were too low, more than 15 rarely observed V segments, including chromosome 9 orphons, were excluded from the earlier analysis of roughly 580 of the donors. Strong co-occurrence of HLA alleles, especially DR and DQ, made assigning TCR associations to individual alleles difficult. Only TCR beta chains were sequenced in this cohort, and the absence of alpha or paired-chain data limited detectable features. Correlated functional status among segregating V segments might be attributable to linkage disequilibrium, but an unknown experimental factor could not be ruled out. According to a later analysis, most CMV-associated TCR beta chains appeared to be HLA-restricted, and the HLA associations seemed to be driven largely by CMV exposure. Sequencing depth was assumed to be roughly uniform across donors in the presence/absence analyses, though that assumption may not hold. The sequencing pipeline was judged likely to have produced a cluster of highly shared sequence variants as a technical artifact. HLA typing was unavailable for some donors at each locus, so association tests used only the typed subset. An earlier analysis of around 540 of the donors showed that most TCR beta V segments appeared in productive rearrangements either about 90% or about 30% of the time, which broadly matched IMGT annotations. According to the authors, the approach could potentially be generalized to other disease states and immunological phenotypes.

About this clone itself: Its antigen target is currently unknown. Base qualities were left out, and no much larger clone turns up one base away.

The germline V gene (reference sequence) specifies SEHNR as CDR1 and FQNEAQ as CDR2. The CDR3 contains 13 residues, cysteine and phenylalanine counted. The DNA shown is the 39-base CDR3, in frame from base 1. Trimming removed 7 bases from V and 1 base from J, leaving 10 bases between the germline ends. In total, 500 to 700 healthy bone marrow donors made up the cohort. At the time of sampling, every cohort member was nominally healthy, though immune exposures that went unrecorded were likely present. The donor tested CMV seronegative, placing the donor among the 350 or so seronegative members of the cohort. Each donor provided a peripheral blood sample, and peripheral blood mononuclear cells were used for TCR beta sequencing. Genomic DNA extraction from the blood cell samples was performed with the Qiagen DNeasy Blood Extraction Kit. Receptors were amplified or captured by the immunoSEQ multiplex PCR assay. For the multiplex PCR, a mixture combining 60 forward primers for TCR Vbeta segments and 13 reverse primers for TCR Jbeta segments was used. A multiplex PCR assay on genomic DNA amplified the CDR3 region of rearranged TCR beta genes. Amplified TCR beta libraries were sequenced as 87-base-pair reads on the Illumina HiSeq System. The authors' pipeline ran thus. Across the 666 repertoires, a later analysis counted 78 million or so unique TCR beta chains, 9.5 million to 13 million of which were shared by at least two donors. To remove PCR and sequencing errors, raw reads were error-corrected and collapsed into unique sequences using a nearest-neighbor algorithm that merged closely related sequences. To assign V, D and J gene segments, CDR3 sequences were aligned to IMGT reference sequences. Each retained sequence needed at least a six-nucleotide match to both a V gene segment and a J gene segment. A rearrangement was called productive if the CDR3 had no stop codons and remained in frame with V and J, and every other rearrangement was called non-productive. Following IMGT convention, CDR3 was defined as the stretch from the second conserved V-encoded cysteine to the conserved J-encoded phenylalanine. The earlier analysis of 587 of the donors excluded any sequence lacking an unambiguous match to a single V gene segment. In an earlier analysis of approximately 550 of the donors, V segments were called functional above 56.7% productive rearrangements and were called segregating when the between-donor standard deviation exceeded 5%. A statistical classification framework was built to diagnose cytomegalovirus status from the catalog of TCR beta chain sequences. V and J gene assignment, in a later analysis, came from comparing TCR nucleotide sequences with IMGT/GENE-DB human TR gene sequences. A later analysis assigned CDR3 sequences and most-parsimonious VDJ recombination scenarios with the TCRdist pipeline. A later analysis defined each TCR beta chain by its CDR3 amino acid sequence plus V-gene family, and excluded reads lacking a unique V-gene family. As a way to deal with suspected cross-contamination and a sequencing artifact, a later analysis dropped 450 to 600 nucleotide sequences that were highly shared and had low generation probability. In a later analysis, a clonal expansion index was calculated for each public chain from normalized within-repertoire ranks of inferred template counts. A later analysis computed generation probabilities with a VDJ recombination model fitted to out-of-frame rearrangements, and checked the results against IGoR. A later analysis scored TCR-TCR, TCR-HLA and TCR-CMV co-occurrence with hypergeometric tests, applying a repertoire-size bias correction to TCR pairs. False discovery rates were estimated in a later analysis by permuting HLA or CMV assignments 20 times. In a later analysis, co-occurring TCRs were grouped with DBSCAN, and TCRdist sequence similarity was added when clustering was performed within HLA-allele-positive subsets. Repertoires with fewer than 30,000 or more than 120,000 public chains, plus five repertoires with anomalous nucleotide sharing, were excluded from co-occurrence clustering. Sourced from immuneACCESS, this table was stored by TCRdb with only in-frame sequences that have V and J called. A share of the clones is absent; for the studies checked, an unresolved V gene accounts for under half, and the remainder has no known explanation. V, J and clone size are those of that table, while D and trimming were read from the DNA. The table for this sample lists around 170,000 clones; around 76% of them were counted only once. Roughly 1.4% of the sample lies in the top ten.

This receptor was identified in a man aged 35 to 55 in good health and CMV-seronegative. The chain is assembled from TRBV7-9 and TRBJ2-5, with the D gene too uncertain to name. Material: PBMCs. The DNA sequence is TGTGCCAGCAATGCGGATTTCCAAGAGACCCAGTACTTC. It codes for CASNADFQETQYF.